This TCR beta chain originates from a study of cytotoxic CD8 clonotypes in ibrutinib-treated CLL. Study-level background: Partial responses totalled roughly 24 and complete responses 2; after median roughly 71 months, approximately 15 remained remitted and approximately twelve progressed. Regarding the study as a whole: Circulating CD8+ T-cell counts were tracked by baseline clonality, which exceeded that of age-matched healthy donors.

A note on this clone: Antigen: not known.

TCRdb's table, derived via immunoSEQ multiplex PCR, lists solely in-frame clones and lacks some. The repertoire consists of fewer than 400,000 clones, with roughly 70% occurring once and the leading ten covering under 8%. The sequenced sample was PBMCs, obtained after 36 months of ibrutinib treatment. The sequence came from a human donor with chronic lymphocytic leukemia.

The CDR3 bases are TGTGCCAGCAGTAGGGACAGGGGTGTCTACGAGCAGTACTTC. It codes for CASSRDRGVYEQYF. This chain connects TRBV28 to TRBJ2-7; 10 bases match TRBD1. This CDR3 comprises 14 residues. Trimming removed 5 bases from V and 3 bases from J; junction bases left unmatched: 4. CDR1 is MDHEN, CDR2 SYDVKM, per germline.